This T cell receptor beta chain originates from a study of metastatic and nonmetastatic thyroid tumors. The entire patient cohort was treatment-naive prior to thyroid surgery. This clone was counted many times. Its matching antigen is unknown. Study outcomes and limitations: Benign nodules were reported to have significantly lower TCR beta diversity than malignant thyroid tumors, in blood and tumor.

Per the original methods: The study built a papillary thyroid cancer distant-metastasis classifier from CDR3 differences across clinicopathological groups. MiXCR was used by TCRdb to re-call the PCR reads. The V and J calls were determined by TCRdb, not by the authors. The data show about 28,000 clones, with 20% to 30% seen just once and around 2.5% held by the top ten. Germline V gene sequence: CDR1 MDHEN, CDR2 SYDVKM. The CDR3 totals 15 residues. V lost 5 bases and J lost 4; bases outside the gene matches: 8. The V call is TRBV28, the J call TRBJ2-3, with TRBD2 identical over 8 bases. This sequence was found in a female donor with papillary thyroid cancer or a benign thyroid nodule (not recorded which). Some clones in this sample may be carry-over from other donors' samples. Material: blood. CDR3 sequence (DNA): TGTGCCAGCAGTCCCACGGGAGGGTGGGCAGATACGCAGTATTTT. This sequence encodes CASSPTGGWADTQYF.